This TCR beta chain was recorded in a study of OX40 agonist ivuxolimab in advanced cancers. Overall study: Patients were given ivuxolimab, an antibody that agonizes OX40 (CD134).

Assay used: immunoSEQ multiplex PCR; TCRdb lists only in-frame clones, some missing. The table lists 50,000 to 80,000 clones, roughly 81% of them singletons. CDR3 length: 14 amino acids. Germline loops: CDR1 MNHEY, CDR2 SVGAGI. V lost 2 bases and J lost 2; bases outside the gene matches: 3. Sequencing used CD4+ or CD8+ T cells sorted from blood, obtained in a trial of the OX40 agonist ivuxolimab. The TCR sequence derives from an adult with an advanced solid tumor such as melanoma, head and neck, liver or kidney cancer. J is TRBJ2-7 and V is TRBV6-5; 7 bases agree with TRBD2. The CDR3 coding sequence is TGTGCCAGCAGTTACGGGGGGGGTACCTACGAGCAGTACTTC. Translating gives CASSYGGGTYEQYF.